These 13 T cell receptor beta chains share one sample of origin, sequenced in a study of shared clonotypes between healthy human individuals. Measured with immunoSEQ multiplex PCR; TCRdb has only the in-frame clones, and not every one. The sample has 2 million to 2.5 million clones, around 92% seen once. The sequencing sample was made of naive CD4+ T cells from PBMCs. The subset was: CD45RA+ positively selected. The receptor set was obtained from a man between 18 and 35 years old in good health. Some clones in this sample may be carry-over from other donors' samples.

The J gene is TRBJ2-1, the V gene TRBV29-1, with D possibly matching TRBD2 (6 bases). V gave up 1 base and J gave up 4 bases, with 11 bases separating them. Germline lookup yields CDR1 SQVTM and CDR2 ANQGSEA. The CDR3 sequence is 14 residues long. The CDR3 here is CSVEGVAAYNEQFF. The CDR3 coding sequence is TGCAGCGTTGAAGGTGTAGCGGCTTACAATGAGCAGTTCTTC.

This clone was counted a single time. The gene calls are TRBV28 and TRBJ2-1; 7 nucleotides match TRBD2. V lost 3 bases, J lost 8 bases, and 10 bases stayed unmatched. The germline CDR1 and CDR2 sequences are MDHEN and SYDVKM. This CDR3 has 15 amino acids. The CDR3 protein is CASSFRGEGRYEQFF. In DNA form, the CDR3 reads TGTGCCAGCAGTTTCCGGGGGGAGGGCCGGTATGAGCAGTTCTTC.

This rearrangement joins TRBV5-5 to TRBJ1-5; D is ambiguous. Germline V gene lookup returns CDR1 SGHKS and CDR2 YYEKEE (reference sequence). With 2 bases removed from V and 3 bases from J, the gap between germline ends came to 6 bases. The CDR3 is made up of 13 amino acids. The CDR3 loop reads CASSLVSNQPQHF. The CDR3 DNA is TGTGCCAGCAGCTTAGTTTCCAATCAGCCCCAGCATTTT.

Concerning this clone: The junction departs from the called germline gene at one end, perhaps through a read error. V usage is TRBV2 and J usage is TRBJ2-5; D possibly matches TRBD1 or TRBD2 (6 bases each). This CDR3 is 16 amino acids long. Germline V gene lookup returns CDR1 SNHLY and CDR2 FYNNEI. The CDR3 region is CASSVGTQTRTVTRYF. The CDR3 DNA reads as TGTGCCAGCAGTGTTGGGACACAGACTAGGACGGTGACCCGGTACTTC.

This chain uses TRBV7-9 with TRBJ2-7, with D possibly matching TRBD1 (6 bases). Between the trimmed V and J ends, which lost 4 bases and 5 bases, there was a span of 12 bases. The germline V gene encodes CDR1 SEHNR and CDR2 FQNEAQ (reference sequence). The CDR3 runs 13 residues. The CDR3: CASSSDRYNEQYF. In DNA, the CDR3 is TGTGCCAGCAGCTCCGACAGGTACAACGAGCAGTACTTC.

V gene TRBV9 combines with J gene TRBJ1-5; 8 nucleotides match TRBD1. The CDR3 is made up of 16 amino acids. The germline gives CDR1 SGDLS, CDR2 YYNGEE. V trimming: 0 bases; J trimming: 6 bases; junction bases outside the gene matches: 8. For the CDR3, the DNA is TGTGCCAGCAGCGTAGGCCGGACAGGGAGGGTTCAGCCCCAGCATTTT. Translation gives CASSVGRTGRVQPQHF.

Regarding this clone: The germline gene is not matched at one end of the junction; a read error may be the cause. The sample contains more than one DNA sequence encoding this CDR3. The chain joins TRBV18 to TRBJ1-2; D gene unclear. The CDR3 runs to 13 residues. Germline V lookup: CDR1 KGHSH, CDR2 LQKENI. CDR3 sequence: CASSPLEAGGYTF. CDR3 in DNA: TGTGCCAGTTCACCACTGGAAGCTGGTGGCTACACCTTC.

In the case of this clone: The junction shows a germline mismatch at one end, possibly a read error. The chain has TRBV28 and TRBJ2-2, with TRBD2 identical over 8 bases. The V gene's germline CDR1 is MDHEN and CDR2 SYDVKM. This CDR3 contains 17 residues. The CDR3 spells CASSSPPVAGNAGELFF. CDR3 DNA sequence: TGTGCCAGCAGCTCCCCCCCAGTAGCGGGGAACGCCGGGGAGCTGTTTTTT.

The chain couples TRBV10-1 to TRBJ2-7; the D is unclear. V shed 4 bases and J shed 3 bases, with 4 bases lying between them. The CDR3 runs 11 residues. In germline, CDR1 is WNHNN, CDR2 SYGVQD (reference sequence). For the CDR3, the DNA is TGCGCCAGCAGTGGCAGCTACGAGCAGTACTTC. It translates to CASSGSYEQYF.

This clone was found once. The chain is built from TRBV5-4 and TRBJ2-3; 8 nucleotides line up with TRBD1. Germline V gives CDR1 SGHNT, CDR2 YYREEE (reference sequence). The V gene end was trimmed by 3 bases and the J gene end by 6 bases; junction bases not matched to a gene: 6. CDR3 size: 14 residues. The CDR3 sequence is CASSWTGLLDTQYF. In nucleotides, the CDR3 is TGTGCCAGCAGCTGGACAGGGTTGTTGGATACGCAGTATTTT.

The chain recombines TRBV19 with TRBJ2-3; D is uncertain. V gave up 4 bases and J gave up 0 bases, with 8 bases separating them. Germline CDR1 is LNHDA and CDR2 is SQIVND (reference sequence). The CDR3 length is 14 residues. The CDR3 here is CASSNLGSTDTQYF. As DNA, the CDR3 is TGTGCCAGTAGTAATCTGGGGAGCACAGATACGCAGTATTTT. Using reference TRBV19 and TRBJ2-3 for the parts outside the CDR3, the full variable domain is DGGITQSPKYLFRKEGQNVTLSCEQNLNHDAMYWYRQDPGQGLRLIYYSQIVNDFQKGDIAEGYSVSREKKESFPLTVTSAQKNPTAFYLCASSNLGSTDTQYFGPGTRLTVL.

The rearrangement uses TRBV6-6 and TRBJ2-7, with D possibly TRBD1 on 6 matching bases. V dropped 0 bases and J dropped 1 base, with 10 bases sitting between them. The CDR3 is 15 residues long. The V gene's germline CDR1 is MNHNY and CDR2 SVGAGI (reference sequence). CDR3 nucleotides: TGTGCCAGCAGTTACTCGGACACAGGGTCCTACGAGCAGTACTTC. It translates to CASSYSDTGSYEQYF.

This chain connects TRBV9 to TRBJ2-7; TRBD2 agrees at 9 bases. V shed 0 bases and J 2 bases; nucleotides not matched to a gene: 6. The CDR3 consists of 16 residues. Germline CDR1 and CDR2: SGDLS and YYNGEE. The CDR3 here is CASSVATGGRAYEQYF. CDR3 nucleotide sequence: TGTGCCAGCAGCGTAGCTACGGGCGGGAGGGCCTACGAGCAGTACTTC.